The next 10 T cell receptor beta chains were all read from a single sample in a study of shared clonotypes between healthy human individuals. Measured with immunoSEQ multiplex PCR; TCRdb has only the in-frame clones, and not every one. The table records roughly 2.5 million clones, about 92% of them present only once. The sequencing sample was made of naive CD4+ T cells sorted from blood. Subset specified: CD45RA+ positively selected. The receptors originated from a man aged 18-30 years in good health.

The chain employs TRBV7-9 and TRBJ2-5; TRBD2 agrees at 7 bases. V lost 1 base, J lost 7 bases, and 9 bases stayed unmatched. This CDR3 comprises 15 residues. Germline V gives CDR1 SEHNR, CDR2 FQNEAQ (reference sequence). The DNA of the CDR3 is TGTGCCAGCAGCTTAGGCGGGGGATATTATGCGACCCAGTACTTC. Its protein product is CASSLGGGYYATQYF.

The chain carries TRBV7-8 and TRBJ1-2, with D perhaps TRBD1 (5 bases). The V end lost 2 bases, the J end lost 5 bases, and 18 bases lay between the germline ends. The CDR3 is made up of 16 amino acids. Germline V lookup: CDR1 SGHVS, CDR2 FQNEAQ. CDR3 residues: CASSLSLKTEGYGYTF. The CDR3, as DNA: TGTGCCAGCAGCTTATCCCTCAAGACAGAGGGGTATGGCTACACCTTC.

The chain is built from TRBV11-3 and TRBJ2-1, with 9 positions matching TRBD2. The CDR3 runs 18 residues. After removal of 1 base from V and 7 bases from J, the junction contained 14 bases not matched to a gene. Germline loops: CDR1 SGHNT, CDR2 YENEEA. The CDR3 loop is CASSLGAAGGPIVNEQFF. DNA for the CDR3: TGTGCCAGCAGCTTAGGGGCGGCGGGAGGGCCTATTGTTAATGAGCAGTTCTTC.

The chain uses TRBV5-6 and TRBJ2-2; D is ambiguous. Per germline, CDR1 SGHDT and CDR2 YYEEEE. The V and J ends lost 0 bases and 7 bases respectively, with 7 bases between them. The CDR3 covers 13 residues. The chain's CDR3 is CASSLVPSGELFF. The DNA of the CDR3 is TGTGCCAGCAGCTTGGTCCCCAGCGGGGAGCTGTTTTTT.

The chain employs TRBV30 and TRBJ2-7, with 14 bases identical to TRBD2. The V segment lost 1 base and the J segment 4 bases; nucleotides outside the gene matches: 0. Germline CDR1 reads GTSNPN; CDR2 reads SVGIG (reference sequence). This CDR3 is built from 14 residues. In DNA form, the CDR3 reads TGTGCCTGGAGTGGGACTAGCGGGAGGTACGAGCAGTACTTC. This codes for CAWSGTSGRYEQYF. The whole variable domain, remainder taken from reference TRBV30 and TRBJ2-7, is SQTIHQWPATLVQPVGSPLSLECTVEGTSNPNLYWYRQAAGRGLQLLFYSVGIGQISSEVPQNLSASRPQDRQFILSSKKLLLSDSGFYLCAWSGTSGRYEQYFGPGTRLTVT.

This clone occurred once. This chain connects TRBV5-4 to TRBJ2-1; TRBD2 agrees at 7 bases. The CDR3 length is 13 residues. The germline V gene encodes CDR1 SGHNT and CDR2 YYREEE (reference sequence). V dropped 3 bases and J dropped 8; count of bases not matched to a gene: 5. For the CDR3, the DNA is TGTGCCAGCAGCTGGGGGGGAAGTCATGAGCAGTTCTTC. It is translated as CASSWGGSHEQFF.

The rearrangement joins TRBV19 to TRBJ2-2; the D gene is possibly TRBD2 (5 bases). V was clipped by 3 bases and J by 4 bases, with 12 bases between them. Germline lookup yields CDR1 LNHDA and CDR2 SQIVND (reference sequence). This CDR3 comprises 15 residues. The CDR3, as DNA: TGTGCCAGTAGTATGGGAGCAATCGGCACCGGGGAGCTGTTTTTT. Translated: CASSMGAIGTGELFF. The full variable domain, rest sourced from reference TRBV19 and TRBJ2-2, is DGGITQSPKYLFRKEGQNVTLSCEQNLNHDAMYWYRQDPGQGLRLIYYSQIVNDFQKGDIAEGYSVSREKKESFPLTVTSAQKNPTAFYLCASSMGAIGTGELFFGEGSRLTVL.

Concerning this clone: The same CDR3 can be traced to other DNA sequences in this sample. This CDR3 reads CSAINEKLFF. The CDR3 DNA follows: TGCAGTGCCATTAATGAAAAACTGTTTTTT. The chain joins TRBV20-1 to TRBJ1-4, with D unresolved. This CDR3 has 10 residues. Trimming removed 6 bases at V and 4 bases at J, with 3 bases between. Germline V gene lookup returns CDR1 DFQATT and CDR2 SNEGSKA (reference sequence).

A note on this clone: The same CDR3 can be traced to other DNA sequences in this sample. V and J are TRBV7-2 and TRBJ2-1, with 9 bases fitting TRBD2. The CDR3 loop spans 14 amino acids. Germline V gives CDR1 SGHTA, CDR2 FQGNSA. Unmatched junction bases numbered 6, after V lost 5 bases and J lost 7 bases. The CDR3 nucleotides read TGTGCCAGCAGCCGGGGGCTAGCGGGGAATGAGCAGTTCTTC. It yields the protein CASSRGLAGNEQFF. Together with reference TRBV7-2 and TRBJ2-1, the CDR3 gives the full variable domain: GAGVSQSPSNKVTEKGKDVELRCDPISGHTALYWYRQSLGQGLEFLIYFQGNSAPDKSGLPSDRFSAERTGGSVSTLTIQRTQQEDSAVYLCASSRGLAGNEQFFGPGTRLTVL.

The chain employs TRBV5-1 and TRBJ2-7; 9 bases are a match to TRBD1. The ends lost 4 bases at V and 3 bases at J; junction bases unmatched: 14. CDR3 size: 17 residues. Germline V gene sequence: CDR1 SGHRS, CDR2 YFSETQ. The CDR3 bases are TGCGCCAGCAGCCAGGGACAGGGTTTTCAAGCTCGCTACGAGCAGTACTTC. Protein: CASSQGQGFQARYEQYF.